The 29 T cell receptor beta chains in this list originate from one sample, sequenced in a study of blood T cell repertoires in COVID-19. The repertoire was sequenced with immunoSEQ multiplex PCR; TCRdb's copy has only in-frame clones and lacks some. The table lists hundreds of thousands of clones, 70% to 90% of them singletons. The sequencing input was peripheral blood. These receptors originate from a woman in her 50s with COVID-19, enrolled during active disease.

V and J are TRBV7-8 and TRBJ1-3; D might be TRBD1 (5 bases). Trimming stripped 5 bases from V and 3 bases from J, with 11 bases between. The CDR3 extends over 14 amino acids. Germline CDR1 reads SGHVS; CDR2 reads FQNEAQ. The CDR3: CASSPQGSGNTIYF. CDR3 DNA: TGTGCCAGCAGCCCCCAGGGTAGTGGAAACACCATATATTTT. The whole variable domain, remainder taken from reference TRBV7-8 and TRBJ1-3, is GAGVSQSPRYKVAKRGQDVALRCDPISGHVSLFWYQQALGQGPEFLTYFQNEAQLDKSGLPSDRFFAERPEGSVSTLKIQRTQQEDSAVYLCASSPQGSGNTIYFGEGSWLTVV.

V is TRBV7-9 and J is TRBJ1-6, with D perhaps TRBD1 (6 bases). CDR3 length: 14 amino acids. V lost 7 bases to trimming and J lost 7 bases, with 14 bases between them. Per the germline V gene, CDR1 is SEHNR and CDR2 is FQNEAQ (reference sequence). The CDR3 coding sequence is TGTGCCAGCAAGTCCCGGGACACAAATTCACCCCTCCACTTT. This translates into CASKSRDTNSPLHF.

This chain uses TRBV5-4 with TRBJ2-2, with a possible D match to TRBD1 (5 bases). CDR1 and CDR2 from the germline V gene are SGHNT and YYREEE (reference sequence). This CDR3 is 14 amino acids long. The germline V and J ends were trimmed by 1 base and 4 bases, with 8 bases remaining between them. CDR3 in amino acids: CASSLTGPTGELFF. CDR3 nucleotides: TGTGCCAGCAGCTTGACAGGACCCACCGGGGAGCTGTTTTTT. Combining the CDR3 with reference TRBV5-4 and TRBJ2-2 gives the whole variable domain ETGVTQSPTHLIKTRGQQVTLRCSSQSGHNTVSWYQQALGQGPQFIFQYYREEENGRGNFPPRFSGLQFPNYSSELNVNALELDDSALYLCASSLTGPTGELFFGEGSRLTVL.

The chain recombines TRBV6-4 with TRBJ2-3, with a possible D match to TRBD2 (5 bases). Per the germline V gene, CDR1 is MRHNA and CDR2 is SNTAGT. The V end lost 4 bases, the J end lost 1 base, and 12 bases lay between the germline ends. There are 15 residues in the CDR3. Here the CDR3 DNA reads TGTGCCAGCAGTGTGGAGGAGGCGGGCACAGATACGCAGTATTTT. Amino acid sequence: CASSVEEAGTDTQYF.

CDR3 nucleotide sequence: TGTGCCAGCAGTTACCGTGGGACAGCTAACTATGGCTACACCTTC. Protein: CASSYRGTANYGYTF. The chain is built from TRBV6-5 and TRBJ1-2; 7 bases line up with TRBD1. The length of the CDR3 is 15 residues. V lost 2 bases to trimming and J lost 0 bases; unmatched junction nucleotides: 3. Germline values: CDR1 MNHEY, CDR2 SVGAGI.

The chain is built from TRBV19 and TRBJ2-1, with 9 positions matching TRBD2. CDR1 LNHDA and CDR2 SQIVND come from the germline V gene (reference sequence). The CDR3 extends over 15 amino acids. V lost 1 base and J lost 6; bases outside the gene matches: 4. The CDR3 spells CASSIAPSGVNEQFF. The CDR3 DNA reads as TGTGCCAGTAGTATAGCCCCTAGCGGGGTCAATGAGCAGTTCTTC.

The genes are TRBV2 and TRBJ2-7, with 10 positions matching TRBD1. Looked up from germline, CDR1 is SNHLY and CDR2 is FYNNEI. V lost 6 bases, J lost 4 bases, and 6 bases stayed unmatched. This CDR3 region has 14 residues. Here the CDR3 reads CASSTDRGRYEQYF. For the CDR3, the DNA is TGTGCCAGCAGCACGGACAGGGGGAGATACGAGCAGTACTTC. Filled out from reference TRBV2 and TRBJ2-7, the complete variable domain reads EPEVTQTPSHQVTQMGQEVILRCVPISNHLYFYWYRQILGQKVEFLVSFYNNEISEKSEIFDDQFSVERPDGSNFTLKIRSTKLEDSAMYFCASSTDRGRYEQYFGPGTRLTVT.

The chain employs TRBV7-8 and TRBJ2-1, with a weak D call TRBD2 (5 bases). Germline V gene sequence: CDR1 SGHVS, CDR2 FQNEAQ. The CDR3 totals 17 residues. Trimming shortened V by 2 bases and J by 3 bases, and 17 bases separated the two germline ends. CDR3 nucleotides: TGTGCCAGCAGCTTAATAAGGTTCCTCGCGGGCTACAATGAGCAGTTCTTC. It encodes CASSLIRFLAGYNEQFF.

CDR3: CASSPGLGTDTQYF. DNA for the CDR3: TGTGCCAGCAGCCCGGGACTCGGCACAGATACGCAGTATTTT. The gene calls are TRBV5-4 and TRBJ2-3, with a tentative D call TRBD2 (6 bases). This CDR3 has 14 amino acids. The V end lost 4 bases, the J end lost 1 base, and 10 bases lay between the germline ends. Looked up from germline, CDR1 is SGHNT and CDR2 is YYREEE (reference sequence).

The chain recombines TRBV10-2 with TRBJ2-7, with D perhaps matching TRBD1 (5 bases). Trimming took off 7 bases at V and 4 bases at J, with 14 bases between the two ends. This CDR3 is built from 13 residues. Germline values: CDR1 WSHSY, CDR2 SAAADI. The CDR3, as DNA: TGCGCCAGCATGGGGCAAACAATATACGAGCAGTACTTC. Translating gives CASMGQTIYEQYF.

The chain is built from TRBV2 and TRBJ1-1; 7 nucleotides line up with TRBD1. The V gene's germline CDR1 is SNHLY and CDR2 FYNNEI. The V and J ends lost 6 bases and 11 bases, in that order; junction bases with no gene match: 6. The length of the CDR3 is 11 residues. For the CDR3, the DNA is TGTGCCAGCAGCAGGGGGGCAGGGGCTTTCTTT. Translating gives CASSRGAGAFF.

This sequence joins TRBV2 and TRBJ1-2, with D perhaps matching TRBD1 (6 bases). The V gene's germline CDR1 is SNHLY and CDR2 FYNNEI. Trimming stripped 2 bases from V and 2 bases from J, with 9 bases between. The CDR3 runs to 14 residues. DNA of the CDR3: TGTGCCAGCAGTGAATACAGGGCCAACTATGGCTACACCTTC. Translating it yields CASSEYRANYGYTF.

CDR3 in amino acids: CATSGDSYQPQHF. For the CDR3, the DNA is TGTGCCACCAGTGGGGACAGCTATCAGCCCCAGCATTTT. The chain couples TRBV24-1 to TRBJ1-5; 7 bases fit TRBD1. CDR1 and CDR2 (germline): KGHDR, SFDVKD. Unmatched junction bases numbered 2, after V lost 5 bases and J lost 5 bases. This CDR3 is built from 13 residues.

This chain uses TRBV19 with TRBJ1-5; D is undetermined. The V and J ends lost 5 bases and 0 bases respectively, with 5 bases between them. The CDR3 runs 13 residues. CDR1 and CDR2 from the germline V gene are LNHDA and SQIVND (reference sequence). CDR3 nucleotide sequence: TGTGCCAGTAGTGTCAGTAGCAATCAGCCCCAGCATTTT. It translates to CASSVSSNQPQHF.

J is TRBJ2-3 and V is TRBV6-5, with 7 bases matching TRBD1. This CDR3 has 12 residues. Germline V lookup: CDR1 MNHEY, CDR2 SVGAGI. The junction had 3 bases not matched to a gene; V was cut back by 6 bases and J by 6 bases. CDR3 protein: CASSRQGDTQYF. The CDR3 DNA reads as TGTGCCAGCAGCAGACAGGGTGATACGCAGTATTTT.

As regards this clone: Other DNA sequences within the sample encode an identical CDR3. This chain joins TRBV9 and TRBJ1-5; 8 nucleotides match TRBD1. J was trimmed by 3 bases and V by 3 bases; bases with no gene match: 2. The CDR3 loop spans 14 amino acids. In germline, CDR1 is SGDLS, CDR2 YYNGEE. CDR3 coding DNA: TGTGCCAGCAGCGCCCAGGGGGCCAATCAGCCCCAGCATTTT. This translates into CASSAQGANQPQHF.

The CDR3 DNA reads as TGTGCCATCAGAAGCGGGGGGACGCAGTATTTT. Amino acid sequence: CAIRSGGTQYF. The chain combines TRBV10-3 with TRBJ2-3; 9 nucleotides line up with TRBD2. This CDR3 has 11 amino acids. Losses at the gene ends were 6 bases for V and 9 bases for J; bases not matched to a gene: 1. The germline CDR1 and CDR2 sequences are ENHRY and SYGVKD.

V is TRBV9 and J is TRBJ2-7; the match to TRBD2 covers 7 bases. The CDR3 has 15 amino acids. Germline assignment: CDR1 SGDLS and CDR2 YYNGEE. J gave up 0 bases and V 3 bases, and 6 bases lay outside the gene matches. The CDR3 DNA sequence: TGTGCCAGCAGCGCCTCAGCGGGGAGCTCCTACGAGCAGTACTTC. Its protein is CASSASAGSSYEQYF.

This sequence joins TRBV14 and TRBJ1-4; 11 bases are a match to TRBD1. The J segment lost 5 bases and the V segment lost 1 base, leaving 6 bases of the junction unmatched. This CDR3 has 17 residues. CDR1 and CDR2 (germline): SGHDN, FVKESK. The CDR3 bases are TGTGCCAGCAGCCAAGGCCTAAGGACAGGGGGCAATGAAAAACTGTTTTTT. It specifies CASSQGLRTGGNEKLFF.

The chain is built from TRBV3-1 (or the pseudogene TRBV3-2) and TRBJ2-7, with 11 nucleotides matching TRBD2. CDR1 is LGHDT and CDR2 is YNNKEL in the germline V gene (reference sequence). There are 15 residues in the CDR3. Germline trimming cut 6 bases from V and 3 bases from J; bases unmatched to any gene: 7. CDR3 loop: CASSRGLAGIYEQYF. In nucleotides, the CDR3 is TGTGCCAGCAGTCGTGGACTAGCGGGTATCTACGAGCAGTACTTC.

The rearrangement uses TRBV4-1 and TRBJ2-5; 8 nucleotides agree with TRBD2. The length of the CDR3 is 19 residues. Trimming took 0 bases from V and 5 from J; bases not matched to a gene: 17. From germline, CDR1 is MGHRA and CDR2 YSYEKL. This CDR3 reads CASSQDRRGGTIFVETQYF. In DNA form, the CDR3 reads TGCGCCAGCAGCCAAGATCGGCGCGGGGGGACCATATTTGTGGAGACCCAGTACTTC.

The J gene is TRBJ2-7, the V gene TRBV18; 10 nucleotides align to TRBD1. Germline trimming cut 4 bases from V and 6 bases from J; bases unmatched to any gene: 6. The CDR3 has 14 amino acids. The germline V gene has CDR1 KGHSH and CDR2 LQKENI. CDR3 region: CASSLGDRGSEQYF. The CDR3 region has the DNA TGTGCCAGCTCACTGGGGGACAGGGGCTCCGAGCAGTACTTC.

This rearrangement joins TRBV5-1 to TRBJ1-3; D is possibly TRBD1 (5 bases). Germline V CDR1 and CDR2: SGHRS, YFSETQ. This CDR3 comprises 13 residues. The germline V and J ends were trimmed by 4 bases and 4 bases, with 9 bases remaining between them. In DNA form, the CDR3 reads TGCGCCAGCAGCCCAGGGTGGGGAAACACCATATATTTT. Its translation: CASSPGWGNTIYF.

This clone showed up just a few times. The CDR3 DNA reads TGTGCCAGCAGCCAATCGATCGGCGAGCAGTACTTC. Translating gives CASSQSIGEQYF. The chain is built from TRBV14 and TRBJ2-7; D gene ambiguous. CDR3 size: 12 residues. Between the trimmed V and J ends, which lost 2 bases and 6 bases, there was a span of 8 bases. Germline CDR1 is SGHDN and CDR2 is FVKESK.

CDR3 DNA: TGTGCCAGCACCCAGGGGGCAGCCTTCAATCAGCCCCAGCATTTT. This encodes CASTQGAAFNQPQHF. The V gene is TRBV6-5, the J gene TRBJ1-5; 8 positions agree with TRBD1. CDR1 is MNHEY, CDR2 SVGAGI, per germline. Trimming took 7 bases from V and 3 from J; bases not matched to a gene: 8. The CDR3 spans 15 residues.

V and J are TRBV5-1 and TRBJ2-1; 10 nucleotides match TRBD2. The CDR3 contains 16 residues. Germline V CDR1 and CDR2: SGHRS, YFSETQ. V dropped 2 bases and J dropped 6; count of bases not matched to a gene: 8. In nucleotides, the CDR3 is TGCGCCAGCAGCTTCATCTTTTCTAGCGGGGGCAATGAGCAGTTCTTC. Protein sequence: CASSFIFSSGGNEQFF.

The V gene is TRBV9, the J gene TRBJ1-2, with 12 bases lining up with TRBD1. This CDR3 region has 15 residues. Germline CDR1 SGDLS, CDR2 YYNGEE. The J segment lost 6 bases and the V segment lost 3 bases, leaving 6 bases of the junction unmatched. DNA of the CDR3: TGTGCCAGCAGCGCAGGGGGGACAGGGGGCGATGGCTACACCTTC. Protein sequence: CASSAGGTGGDGYTF.

V usage is TRBV7-9 and J usage is TRBJ2-7, with a tentative D call TRBD1 (6 bases). The germline CDR1 and CDR2 sequences are SEHNR and FQNEAQ (reference sequence). Trimming left V 5 bases short and J 3 bases short, with 26 bases between. The CDR3 runs 18 residues. The CDR3 DNA follows: TGTGCCAGCAGCGGATACCGGGACACCAGAAGTCCCCTCTACGAGCAGTACTTC. It codes for CASSGYRDTRSPLYEQYF.

J is TRBJ1-2 and V is TRBV10-2; the D is unclear. The germline V and J ends were trimmed by 3 bases and 5 bases, with 13 bases remaining between them. Germline assignment: CDR1 WSHSY and CDR2 SAAADI. CDR3 length equals 14 residues. The CDR3 sequence: CASSEWTAGYGYTF. CDR3 sequence (DNA): TGCGCCAGCAGTGAATGGACTGCAGGTTATGGCTACACCTTC.